This T cell receptor beta chain was sequenced during a study of shared clonotypes between healthy human individuals. Germline CDR1 SEHNR, CDR2 FQNEAQ (reference sequence). V was cut by 5 bases and J by 2 bases, with 10 bases left in between. This CDR3 is built from 13 residues. For this clone: Its antigen remains unidentified. The sample contains more than one DNA sequence encoding this CDR3.

Repertoires were generated with immunoSEQ multiplex PCR, while TCRdb's copy carries only in-frame clones and drops some. Among 1,500,000 or so clones listed, roughly 96% were seen once. Study results and caveats: Clonotypes that were shared across a handful of donors made up around 5% of naive CD4 clonotypes. Memory subsets had estimated richness that was generally smaller than that of naive subsets.

The sequence was obtained from a man aged 25-45 years in good health. Sequenced input: naive CD4+ T cells sorted from blood. Regarding subset: CD45RA+ positively selected. The genes are TRBV7-9 and TRBJ2-7; possibly TRBD2 for D (5 bases). The CDR3 protein is CASSTRGAYEQYF. CDR3 coding DNA: TGTGCCAGCAGCACTCGGGGAGCCTACGAGCAGTACTTC.